The rows below give T cell receptor beta chains drawn from one sample of a study of response to subunit inactivated influenza vaccine. TCRdb called the RT-PCR reads again in MiXCR, with one record for every CDR3 protein. The data contain some 570,000 distinct CDR3 sequences, around 11% of them singletons. The sample also formed part of further work on T cells expressing NK-cell markers.

Material: PBMCs from blood, obtained on the day of vaccination. These receptors were taken from a middle-aged man who received an inactivated influenza vaccine. Both conserved end residues are part of each CDR3. D genes are given only for firm matches. For some rows the clone size is stated as once, few or many, or as a class when expanded; others skip it.

>.|few|TRBJ2-1|TRBV12-3/TRBV12-4
CASGTGTRPYNEQFF
TGTGCCAGCGGTACCGGGACACGTCCCTACAATGAGCAGTTCTTC
>.|.|TRBJ1-1|TRBV28
CASTPYSRKLNTEAFF
TGTGCCAGCACCCCCTATTCCAGAAAATTGAACACTGAAGCTTTCTTT
>.|few|TRBJ2-3|TRBV12-3/TRBV12-4
CASSLRGFDTQYF
TGTGCCAGCAGTTTGAGGGGTTTCGATACGCAGTATTTT
>TRBD1|.|TRBJ2-2|TRBV20-1
CSARRTGSGTGELFF
TGCAGTGCTAGAAGGACAGGGTCGGGCACCGGGGAGCTGTTTTTT
>TRBD1|many|TRBJ2-7|TRBV6-2/TRBV6-3
CASKRTGGSGEQYF
TGTGCCAGCAAACGGACAGGTGGATCCGGCGAGCAGTACTTC
>TRBD1|.|TRBJ1-1|TRBV20-1
CSADDRVKNTEAFF
TGCAGTGCGGACGACAGGGTGAAGAACACTGAAGCTTTCTTT
>.|.|TRBJ2-7|TRBV14
CASSPAGGLVHEQYF
TGTGCCAGCAGCCCTGCTGGTGGGTTGGTCCACGAGCAGTACTTC
>TRBD1|few|TRBJ1-2|TRBV27
CASREWTGDNYGYTF
TGTGCCAGCAGAGAATGGACAGGAGATAACTATGGCTACACCTTC
>.|.|TRBJ1-6|TRBV20-1
CSAARPLHF
TGCAGTGCTGCTCGGCCCCTCCACTTT
>.|few|TRBJ1-1|TRBV18
CASSFYAGQGEAFF
TGTGCCAGCTCATTTTATGCGGGGCAGGGTGAAGCTTTCTTT
>.|.|TRBJ2-1|TRBV20-1
CSARNQGVWSYNEQFF
TGCAGTGCTAGAAATCAGGGTGTTTGGTCCTACAATGAGCAGTTCTTC
>TRBD2|.|TRBJ2-1|TRBV19
CASRPTSGVYNEQFF
TGTGCCAGTAGACCCACTAGCGGGGTCTACAATGAGCAGTTCTTC
>.|many|TRBJ2-4|TRBV4-2
CASSQDFRTVAAKNIQYF
TGTGCCAGCAGCCAAGACTTTCGGACAGTTGCAGCCAAAAACATTCAGTACTTC
>.|.|TRBJ1-1|TRBV6-1
CASSVLVTAEAFF
TGTGCCAGCAGTGTCTTGGTTACGGCTGAAGCTTTCTTT
>.|few|TRBJ2-1|TRBV20-1
CSASQARGLNEQFF
TGCAGTGCTAGTCAGGCAAGGGGGTTGAATGAGCAGTTCTTC
>.|many|TRBJ2-3|TRBV6-2/TRBV6-3
CASSYVQGEVSDTQYF
TGTGCCAGCAGTTACGTACAGGGAGAGGTTTCAGATACGCAGTATTTT
>.|.|TRBJ1-6|TRBV4-3
CASSQKTGQSSPLHF
TGCGCCAGCAGCCAAAAAACGGGACAAAGTTCACCCCTCCACTTT
>TRBD2|.|TRBJ2-3|TRBV6-2/TRBV6-3
CASRTSGRGDTQYF
TGTGCCAGCAGAACTAGCGGGAGGGGAGATACGCAGTATTTT
>.|many|TRBJ2-1|TRBV2
CASHVGLEQFF
TGTGCCAGCCACGTTGGTCTAGAGCAGTTCTTC
>.|few|TRBJ1-6|TRBV12-3/TRBV12-4
CASSPQAVGTGSPLHF
TGTGCCAGCAGTCCCCAGGCTGTGGGGACGGGATCACCCCTCCACTTT
>TRBD2|many|TRBJ2-1|TRBV18
CASRPGLGNEQFF
TGTGCCAGTCGTCCGGGACTAGGCAATGAGCAGTTCTTC
>.|few|TRBJ2-5|TRBV4-2
CASSQDRWGQETQYF
TGTGCCAGCAGCCAAGATAGGTGGGGACAAGAGACCCAGTACTTC
>.|many|TRBJ1-1|TRBV6-2/TRBV6-3
CASSYAFMNTEAFF
TGTGCCAGCAGTTACGCATTCATGAACACTGAAGCTTTCTTT
>.|.|TRBJ2-2|TRBV5-6
CASIPLGSGNTGELFF
TGTGCCAGCATCCCTTTAGGTTCGGGGAACACCGGGGAGCTGTTTTTT
>.|.|TRBJ2-1|TRBV18
CASSRSQGGSYNEQFF
TGTGCCAGCTCACGCAGCCAGGGGGGCTCCTACAATGAGCAGTTCTTC
>TRBD1|.|TRBJ2-2|TRBV29-1
CSARPPGGPNTGELFF
TGCAGCGCCAGGCCCCCAGGGGGCCCTAACACCGGGGAGCTGTTTTTT
>.|.|TRBJ2-5|TRBV29-1
CSVAGYTRSQETQYF
TGCAGCGTTGCCGGCTACACGAGATCCCAAGAGACCCAGTACTTC
>.|once|TRBJ1-1|TRBV5-1
CASSLGIEAFF
TGCGCCAGCAGCTTGGGAATAGAAGCTTTCTTT
>.|.|TRBJ2-1|TRBV12-3/TRBV12-4
CASALPRSSYNEQFF
TGTGCCAGCGCTCTTCCCAGGAGCTCCTACAATGAGCAGTTCTTC
>TRBD2|.|TRBJ2-1|TRBV12-3/TRBV12-4
CASSPHGGTSGGAGIF
TGTGCCAGCAGCCCCCATGGTGGGACTAGCGGGGGGGCCGGGATCTTC
>.|.|TRBJ2-1|TRBV6-2/TRBV6-3
CASSYLGYGNEQFF
TGTGCCAGCAGTTACCTAGGGTACGGGAATGAGCAGTTCTTC
>.|many|TRBJ2-7|TRBV6-5
CASSYGQVRYEQYF
TGTGCCAGCAGTTACGGGCAAGTTCGCTACGAGCAGTACTTC
>TRBD1|.|TRBJ2-2|TRBV7-2
CASSPYRGGTGELFF
TGTGCCAGCAGCCCCTACAGGGGTGGCACCGGGGAGCTGTTTTTT